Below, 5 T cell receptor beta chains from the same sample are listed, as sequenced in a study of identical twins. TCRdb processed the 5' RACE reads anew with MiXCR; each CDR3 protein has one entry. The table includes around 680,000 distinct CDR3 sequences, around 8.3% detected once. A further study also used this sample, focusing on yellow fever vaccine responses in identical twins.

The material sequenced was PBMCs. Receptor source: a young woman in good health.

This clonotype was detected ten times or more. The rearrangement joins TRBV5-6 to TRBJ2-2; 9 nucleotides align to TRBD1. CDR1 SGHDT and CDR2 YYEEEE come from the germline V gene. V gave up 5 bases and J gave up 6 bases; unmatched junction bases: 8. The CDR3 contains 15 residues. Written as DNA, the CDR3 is TGTGCCAGCAGTTCTGTGGGGACAGGGTCCGGGGAGCTGTTTTTT. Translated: CASSSVGTGSGELFF.

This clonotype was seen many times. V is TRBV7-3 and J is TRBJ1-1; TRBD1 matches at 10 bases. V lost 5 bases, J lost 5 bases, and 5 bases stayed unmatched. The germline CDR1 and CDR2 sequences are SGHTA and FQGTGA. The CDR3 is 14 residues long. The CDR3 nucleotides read TGTGCCAGCAGCACGGGACAGGGGATGACTGAAGCTTTCTTT. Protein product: CASSTGQGMTEAFF.

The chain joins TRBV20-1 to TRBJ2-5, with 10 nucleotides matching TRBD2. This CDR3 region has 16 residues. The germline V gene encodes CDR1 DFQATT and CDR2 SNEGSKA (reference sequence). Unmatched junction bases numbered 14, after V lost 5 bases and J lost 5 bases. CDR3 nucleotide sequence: TGCAGTGCTTCGCCGCTAGCGGGAGTTTGGGGTGAGACCCAGTACTTC. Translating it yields CSASPLAGVWGETQYF.

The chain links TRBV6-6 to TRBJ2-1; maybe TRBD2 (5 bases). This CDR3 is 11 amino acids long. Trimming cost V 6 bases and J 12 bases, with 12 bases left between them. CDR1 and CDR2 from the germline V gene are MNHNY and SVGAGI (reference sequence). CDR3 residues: CASSSGVTQFF. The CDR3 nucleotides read TGTGCCAGCAGCTCCGGGGTCACGCAGTTCTTC.

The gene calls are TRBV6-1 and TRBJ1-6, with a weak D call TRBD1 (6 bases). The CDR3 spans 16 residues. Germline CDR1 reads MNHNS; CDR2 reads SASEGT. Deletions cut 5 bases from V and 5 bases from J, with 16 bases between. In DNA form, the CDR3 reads TGTGCCAGCAGTCCTCCTTACAGGGAAGATAATTCACCCCTCCACTTT. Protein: CASSPPYREDNSPLHF.